The 27 T cell receptor beta chains in this list originate from one sample, sequenced in a study of T cell repertoires in cytomegalovirus infection. These receptors lack a known antigen. MiXCR, run by TCRdb on the reads, gives a single entry per CDR3 protein. This table holds fewer than 1,000,000 distinct CDR3 sequences, approximately 31% found once. Material: cultured CD8+ T cells from PBMCs, obtained from culture after CMV antigen stimulation. These receptors came from a human donor in good health (CMV status not recorded). Some clones in this sample may be carry-over from other donors' samples.

J is TRBJ1-1 and V is TRBV5-5; no firm D call. The CDR3 length is 13 residues. V dropped 5 bases and J dropped 3 bases, with 11 bases sitting between them. Germline lookup yields CDR1 SGHKS and CDR2 YYEKEE (reference sequence). As DNA, the CDR3 is TGTGCCAGCAGGGGTGGGGATTACACTGAAGCTTTCTTT. This codes for CASRGGDYTEAFF.

This clonotype has ten or more counts. This CDR3 reads CASSPGARHYEQFF. DNA for the CDR3: TGTGCCAGCAGCCCAGGGGCCCGACACTATGAGCAGTTCTTC. This chain links TRBV7-2 with TRBJ2-1; perhaps TRBD1 as D (6 bases). Trimming pared 5 bases from V and 8 bases from J, leaving 16 bases between. Germline V gene lookup returns CDR1 SGHTA and CDR2 FQGNSA. The CDR3 length is 14 residues.

This clonotype was seen many times. The chain combines TRBV9 with TRBJ2-5; 10 nucleotides agree with TRBD2. The CDR3 extends over 16 amino acids. Germline CDR1 SGDLS, CDR2 YYNGEE. The junction had 4 bases not matched to a gene; V was cut back by 2 bases and J by 0 bases. The CDR3, as DNA: TGTGCCAGCAGCGTTACTAGCGGGGTCTACCAAGAGACCCAGTACTTC. It codes for CASSVTSGVYQETQYF.

V usage is TRBV12-3 or TRBV12-4 and J usage is TRBJ2-1, with 12 bases fitting TRBD2. This CDR3 contains 15 residues. The V segment lost 3 bases and the J segment 10 bases; nucleotides outside the gene matches: 7. The CDR3 loop reads CASSLSLAGGYEQFF. Here the CDR3 DNA reads TGTGCCAGCAGTTTGTCCCTAGCGGGGGGGTACGAGCAGTTCTTC.

The table lists this clonotype with a count of one. A much larger clone lies a single base off, so this may be a read error. The chain carries TRBV7-2 and TRBJ2-7, with no clear D. This CDR3 is 11 amino acids long. Germline lookup yields CDR1 SGHTA and CDR2 FQGNSA. V gave up 8 bases and J gave up 4 bases, with 9 bases separating them. CDR3 DNA: TGTGCCAGCGGCACCCCTTACGAGCAGTACTTC. Translated, it gives CASGTPYEQYF.

Concerning this clonotype: Compared with germline, one end of the junction differs, possibly owing to a read error. The V and J genes are TRBV15 and TRBJ1-1, with D perhaps TRBD1 (5 bases). Germline loops: CDR1 LNHNV, CDR2 YYDKDF (reference sequence). The CDR3 is 14 residues long. The CDR3 nucleotides are TGTGCCAACAGCAGAGAGGGAGGGGACACTGAAGCTTTCTTT. It yields the protein CANSREGGDTEAFF.

The genes are TRBV29-1 and TRBJ2-1; tentatively, D is TRBD1 or TRBD2 (5 bases each). V dropped 2 bases and J dropped 5 bases, with 34 bases sitting between them. CDR3 length: 21 residues. Germline V lookup: CDR1 SQVTM, CDR2 ANQGSEA. CDR3 residues: CSVESRTYSRDGRAINNEQFF. Here the CDR3 DNA reads TGCAGCGTTGAATCCAGAACCTACAGCCGGGATGGCAGGGCGATAAACAATGAGCAGTTCTTC.

A remark on this clonotype: This may arise from a read error, as a much more abundant clone is one base away. This chain links TRBV28 with TRBJ1-1; D is undetermined. This CDR3 has 13 residues. CDR1 is MDHEN and CDR2 is SYDVKM in the germline V gene. The CDR3 sequence: CTSSLSGHTEAFF. The DNA for the CDR3 is TGTACCAGCAGTTTATCCGGGCACACTGAAGCTTTCTTT.

The chain uses TRBV27 and TRBJ2-5, with D possibly TRBD2 on 5 matching bases. Trimming took off 4 bases at V and 0 bases at J, with 12 bases between the two ends. CDR1 MNHEY and CDR2 SMNVEV come from the germline V gene (reference sequence). The CDR3 is 15 residues long. In DNA form, the CDR3 reads TGTGCCAGCAGTTCTCGGGCGGACTACCAAGAGACCCAGTACTTC. Translated: CASSSRADYQETQYF.

This clonotype was counted between two and nine times. The gene calls are TRBV12-3 or TRBV12-4 and TRBJ2-3, with 9 bases fitting TRBD2. The CDR3 totals 16 residues. Trimming removed 6 bases from V and 2 bases from J; junction bases left unmatched: 9. CDR3 loop: CASRAIAGDYTDTQYF. The CDR3 region has the DNA TGTGCCAGCAGGGCTATAGCGGGGGACTACACAGATACGCAGTATTTT.

The rearrangement uses TRBV12-3 or TRBV12-4 and TRBJ1-1; D uncertain. The CDR3 covers 15 residues. With 3 bases removed from V and 2 bases from J, the gap between germline ends came to 13 bases. CDR3 bases: TGTGCCAGCAGTTTTCCGGACCTACCTAACACTGAAGCTTTCTTT. It encodes CASSFPDLPNTEAFF.

The gene calls are TRBV4-1 and TRBJ2-3; TRBD1 might be the D (5 bases). The CDR3 spans 15 residues. CDR1 is MGHRA, CDR2 YSYEKL, per germline. Trimming pared 2 bases from V and 2 bases from J, leaving 11 bases between. This CDR3 is CASSQSDSNTDTQYF. The CDR3 coding sequence is TGCGCCAGCAGCCAATCCGACAGCAACACAGATACGCAGTATTTT.

V is TRBV6-6 and J is TRBJ2-3; the match to TRBD2 covers 8 bases. Germline V gene lookup returns CDR1 MNHNY and CDR2 SVGAGI (reference sequence). The CDR3 spans 15 residues. The J segment lost 5 bases and the V segment lost 5 bases, leaving 9 bases of the junction unmatched. CDR3 amino acids: CASSVSSGRGDTQYF. The CDR3, as DNA: TGTGCCAGCAGTGTATCTAGCGGGCGGGGAGATACGCAGTATTTT.

The chain joins TRBV4-2 to TRBJ2-4; the D is unclear. Germline lookup yields CDR1 LGHNA and CDR2 YNFKEQ. V was shortened by 0 bases and J by 2 bases, with 14 bases between the two germline ends. The CDR3 has 17 residues. CDR3 nucleotides: TGTGCCAGCAGCCAAGATGCCCCAGTCGGGTCCAAAAACATTCAGTACTTC. Encoded protein: CASSQDAPVGSKNIQYF.

The V gene is TRBV27, the J gene TRBJ1-1; D gene ambiguous. Germline lookup yields CDR1 MNHEY and CDR2 SMNVEV (reference sequence). The CDR3 has 13 residues. Trimming removed 1 base at V and 3 bases at J, with 6 bases between. This chain's CDR3 is CASSLYADTEAFF. The CDR3, as DNA: TGTGCCAGCAGTTTATACGCCGACACTGAAGCTTTCTTT.

This clonotype showed up just a few times. The gene calls are TRBV5-4 and TRBJ2-1; 10 nucleotides agree with TRBD2. V was clipped by 6 bases and J by 6 bases; unmatched bases: 15. The CDR3 is 17 amino acids. The germline gives CDR1 SGHNT, CDR2 YYREEE (reference sequence). CDR3 in amino acids: CASTPTRERGGGNEQFF. The CDR3, as DNA: TGTGCCAGCACCCCGACGAGGGAGCGGGGGGGCGGCAATGAGCAGTTCTTC.

This clonotype was observed many times. V gene TRBV7-8 combines with J gene TRBJ2-3, with a weak D call TRBD1 (6 bases). The CDR3 has 14 amino acids. V was clipped by 1 base and J by 3 bases, with 8 bases between them. The germline CDR1 and CDR2 sequences are SGHVS and FQNEAQ. The CDR3 region has the DNA TGTGCCAGCAGCTTAGTTAGGGGGACAGATACGCAGTATTTT. Translating it yields CASSLVRGTDTQYF.

This sequence joins TRBV10-3 and TRBJ2-3; D perhaps matches TRBD2 (6 bases). V was pared by 6 bases and J by 4 bases, with 17 bases between. This CDR3 region has 15 residues. The germline V gene encodes CDR1 ENHRY and CDR2 SYGVKD. The CDR3 loop is CAISDRRDNADTQYF. CDR3 nucleotide sequence: TGTGCCATCAGCGATCGGAGGGATAACGCAGATACGCAGTATTTT.

The rearrangement uses TRBV28 and TRBJ1-5; D gene uncertain. The CDR3 consists of 16 residues. Germline V gene lookup returns CDR1 MDHEN and CDR2 SYDVKM. V lost 6 bases, J lost 0 bases, and 15 bases lay in between. The CDR3 sequence: CASSPSLEGSNQPQHF. CDR3 nucleotides: TGTGCCAGCAGCCCCTCGTTGGAGGGTAGCAATCAGCCCCAGCATTTT.

The rearrangement links TRBV25-1 to TRBJ1-1; TRBD1 matches at 12 bases. J lost 5 bases, V lost 3 bases, and 10 bases had no gene match. The CDR3 extends over 17 amino acids. Germline values: CDR1 MGHDK, CDR2 SYGVNS. CDR3 residues: CASSEGQGALMGTEAFF. The CDR3 DNA reads TGTGCCAGCAGTGAGGGACAGGGGGCACTCATGGGGACTGAAGCTTTCTTT.

This clonotype was counted once. The chain is built from TRBV29-1 and TRBJ1-2, with 8 positions matching TRBD1. Looked up from germline, CDR1 is SQVTM and CDR2 is ANQGSEA. This CDR3 spans 13 amino acids. The ends lost 4 bases at V and 8 bases at J; junction bases unmatched: 9. CDR3 DNA sequence: TGCAGCGTTGTATGGACAGGGAGGTTCGGCTACACCTTC. Amino acids: CSVVWTGRFGYTF.

This clonotype was seen ten or more times. In DNA, the CDR3 is TGTGCCAGCAGCTTATCTAAAACCCACAGGGGGTTGTACAATGAGCAGTTCTTC. Translation: CASSLSKTHRGLYNEQFF. The chain uses TRBV7-3 and TRBJ2-1, with 8 bases lining up with TRBD1. CDR3 length: 18 residues. Looked up from germline, CDR1 is SGHTA and CDR2 is FQGTGA. The J segment lost 4 bases and the V segment lost 2 bases, leaving 13 bases of the junction unmatched.

This clonotype was counted many times. This chain links TRBV7-2 with TRBJ1-1, with 10 positions matching TRBD1. After removal of 5 bases from V and 11 bases from J, the junction contained 2 bases not matched to a gene. CDR3 length: 11 residues. Germline-derived CDR1 and CDR2 are SGHTA and FQGNSA. The CDR3 sequence is CASSQGQGAFF. Here the CDR3 DNA reads TGTGCCAGCAGCCAGGGACAGGGGGCTTTCTTT.

The chain links TRBV28 to TRBJ2-7; TRBD1 aligns across 9 bases. The junction had 8 bases not matched to a gene; V was cut back by 6 bases and J by 5 bases. This CDR3 is 14 amino acids long. Per germline, CDR1 MDHEN and CDR2 SYDVKM. As DNA, the CDR3 is TGTGCCAGCAGCCACGGACAGGGGAGGGACGAGCAGTACTTC. Amino acid sequence: CASSHGQGRDEQYF.

This clonotype has only a few counts. The rearrangement uses TRBV9 and TRBJ2-3; tentative D call: TRBD1 (5 bases). The CDR3 spans 16 residues. Germline lookup yields CDR1 SGDLS and CDR2 YYNGEE. The V end was cut by 0 bases, the J end by 1 base, with 12 bases between. The CDR3 bases are TGTGCCAGCAGCGTAGATGGGGCGCCAGGCACAGATACGCAGTATTTT. Its translation is CASSVDGAPGTDTQYF. The whole variable domain, remainder taken from reference TRBV9 and TRBJ2-3, is DSGVTQTPKHLITATGQRVTLRCSPRSGDLSVYWYQQSLDQGLQFLIQYYNGEERAKGNILERFSAQQFPDLHSELNLSSLELGDSALYFCASSVDGAPGTDTQYFGPGTRLTVL.

J is TRBJ1-1 and V is TRBV6-1; D possibly corresponds to TRBD1 (5 bases). V was clipped by 2 bases and J by 0 bases, with 7 bases between them. The CDR3 is 14 residues long. The V gene's germline CDR1 is MNHNS and CDR2 SASEGT. This chain's CDR3 is CASSERGLNTEAFF. The CDR3 DNA follows: TGTGCCAGCAGTGAAAGGGGATTGAACACTGAAGCTTTCTTT.

The chain is built from TRBV27 and TRBJ2-1, with D hard to call. Germline CDR1 MNHEY, CDR2 SMNVEV (reference sequence). The CDR3 consists of 15 residues. Trimming removed 6 bases at V and 0 bases at J, with 12 bases between. The CDR3, as DNA: TGTGCCAGCAGGAGAAAGGGTTCCTCCTACAATGAGCAGTTCTTC. Its translation: CASRRKGSSYNEQFF.